The 26 T cell receptor beta chains given below trace back to one sample, sequenced in a study of control samples from healthy donors and cancer patients. Produced via immunoSEQ multiplex PCR; TCRdb's table is partial and in-frame only. This sample has around 100,000 clones; roughly 84% occur once, and the top ten carry over 15%. What was sequenced was blood. These receptors all come from a woman aged 50 to 60 in good health.

The chain couples TRBV19 to TRBJ1-1, with D maybe TRBD1 (5 bases). V gave up 0 bases and J gave up 5 bases, with 16 bases separating them. Germline V gives CDR1 LNHDA, CDR2 SQIVND (reference sequence). The CDR3 is 16 amino acids. The CDR3 coding sequence is TGTGCCAGTAGTATAGAAGCAGGGAGGTTTAATACTGAAGCTTTCTTT. Protein sequence: CASSIEAGRFNTEAFF.

The gene calls are TRBV11-2 and TRBJ1-1; the match to TRBD1 covers 8 bases. Trimming removed 3 bases from V and 4 bases from J; junction bases left unmatched: 4. The CDR3 contains 14 residues. CDR1 and CDR2 from the germline V gene are SGHAT and FQNNGV. The CDR3 bases are TGTGCCAGCAGCTTTGTACAGGGGGTCACTGAAGCTTTCTTT. Protein product: CASSFVQGVTEAFF.

The chain couples TRBV6-2 or TRBV6-3 to TRBJ2-5; D is perhaps TRBD2 (5 bases). Looked up from germline, CDR1 is MNHEY and CDR2 is SVGEGT. This CDR3 comprises 14 residues. Trimming took off 4 bases at V and 7 bases at J, with 16 bases between the two ends. CDR3 nucleotide sequence: TGTGCCAGCAGTTCACTAGGAGCCCCAAGGACCCAGTACTTC. Its translation: CASSSLGAPRTQYF.

This chain links TRBV12-5 with TRBJ2-4; 7 nucleotides align to TRBD2. The V gene end was trimmed by 7 bases and the J gene end by 9 bases; junction bases not matched to a gene: 6. Germline-derived CDR1 and CDR2 are LGHNT and FRNRAP. CDR3 length: 12 residues. CDR3 bases: TGTGCTAGTGCACCCGGCGGGGGCATTCAGTACTTC. It translates to CASAPGGGIQYF. The whole variable domain, remainder taken from reference TRBV12-5 and TRBJ2-4, is DARVTQTPRHKVTEMGQEVTMRCQPILGHNTVFWYRQTMMQGLELLAYFRNRAPLDDSGMPKDRFSAEMPDATLATLKIQPSEPRDSAVYFCASAPGGGIQYFGAGTRLSVL.

V is TRBV6-5 and J is TRBJ2-3; unclear D gene. The germline V gene encodes CDR1 MNHEY and CDR2 SVGAGI. The CDR3 runs to 14 residues. Trimming removed 11 bases at V and 2 bases at J, with 17 bases between. The CDR3 region is CAGSPGSNTDTQYF. The CDR3, as DNA: TGTGCCGGCTCCCCGGGCAGCAACACAGATACGCAGTATTTT.

The chain uses TRBV4-2 and TRBJ2-7; 12 bases match TRBD1. Trimming cost V 2 bases and J 5 bases; bases outside gene matches: 4. Germline lookup yields CDR1 LGHNA and CDR2 YNFKEQ. This CDR3 contains 15 residues. The DNA for the CDR3 is TGTGCCAGCAGCCAAACCGGGACAGGGGGCGACGAGCAGTACTTC. This codes for CASSQTGTGGDEQYF.

The gene calls are TRBV6-2 or TRBV6-3 and TRBJ2-1; 10 positions agree with TRBD1. J gave up 7 bases and V 0 bases, and 9 bases lay outside the gene matches. Looked up from germline, CDR1 is MNHEY and CDR2 is SVGEGT. The CDR3 has 17 residues. The CDR3 region is CASSYSQGRTGGNEQFF. DNA for the CDR3: TGTGCCAGCAGTTACTCCCAAGGGCGGACAGGGGGGAATGAGCAGTTCTTC.

This clone has a handful of counts. J is TRBJ1-4 and V is TRBV7-9; D is perhaps TRBD1 (6 bases). Trimming shortened V by 1 base and J by 5 bases, and 8 bases separated the two germline ends. The CDR3 sequence is 14 residues long. Germline loops: CDR1 SEHNR, CDR2 FQNEAQ (reference sequence). The CDR3 nucleotides read TGTGCCAGCAGCTTAGGGCAGGGGAATGAAAAACTGTTTTTT. Translation gives CASSLGQGNEKLFF.

The rearrangement links TRBV4-3 to TRBJ2-2; a possible D gene is TRBD1 (5 bases). The ends were cut back, 1 base at V and 1 base at J, with 13 bases in the middle. The CDR3 covers 17 residues. Germline assignment: CDR1 LGHNA and CDR2 YSLEER. CDR3 residues: CASSQGTQLLNTGELFF. The CDR3 region has the DNA TGCGCCAGCAGCCAAGGGACACAGCTCTTGAACACCGGGGAGCTGTTTTTT.

This chain uses TRBV19 with TRBJ1-1; TRBD1 might be the D (5 bases). CDR1 is LNHDA and CDR2 is SQIVND in the germline V gene (reference sequence). This CDR3 comprises 18 residues. V lost 3 bases, J lost 3 bases, and 23 bases lay in between. Here the CDR3 reads CASSIHGDLYLGDTEAFF. CDR3 DNA: TGTGCCAGTAGTATCCACGGGGACCTCTACCTCGGGGACACTGAAGCTTTCTTT.

This chain uses TRBV19 with TRBJ2-1, with 7 bases identical to TRBD1. Per the germline V gene, CDR1 is LNHDA and CDR2 is SQIVND (reference sequence). The V and J ends lost 2 bases and 9 bases, in that order; junction bases with no gene match: 19. The CDR3 consists of 18 residues. CDR3 nucleotide sequence: TGTGCCAGTAGTATATTCCTCGAGGGGGACAGCCTTATCGGTGAGCAGTTCTTC. Translating it yields CASSIFLEGDSLIGEQFF.

As to this clone: At one boundary the junction diverges from the germline segment, which might be a read error. The chain has TRBV6-5 and TRBJ2-1, with 8 bases fitting TRBD2. Germline V gene lookup returns CDR1 MNHEY and CDR2 SVGAGI. The CDR3 is 15 amino acids. CDR3 region: CASSDSGREIDEQFF. Written as DNA, the CDR3 is TGTGCCAGCAGTGACTCCGGGAGGGAGATCGATGAGCAGTTCTTC.

The CDR3 loop is CASSLSGVVYF. The CDR3 DNA follows: TGTGCCAGCAGCTTATCAGGGGTGGTATACTTC. The J gene is TRBJ2-7, the V gene TRBV7-9; TRBD1 is a possible D gene (6 bases). The CDR3 is 11 amino acids. V dropped 2 bases and J dropped 13 bases, with 12 bases sitting between them. The germline V gene has CDR1 SEHNR and CDR2 FQNEAQ (reference sequence).

This chain uses TRBV5-1 with TRBJ1-2, with unresolved D. Germline CDR1 reads SGHRS; CDR2 reads YFSETQ. The CDR3 runs 14 residues. V was pared by 2 bases and J by 0 bases, with 8 bases between. CDR3 DNA: TGCGCCAGCAGCTTAAGGGCCGCTAACTATGGCTACACCTTC. Amino acid sequence: CASSLRAANYGYTF.

The CDR3 DNA reads as TGTGCCAGCAGCATAACCGGGACCCCGGATGGATCCTACGAGCAGTACGTC. The encoded protein is CASSITGTPDGSYEQYV. This sequence joins TRBV21-1 and TRBJ2-7. TRBV21-1 is reported as a pseudogene. The CDR3 has 17 residues.

CDR3 amino acids: CASSWNLASFTGELFF. The CDR3 DNA reads as TGCGCCAGCAGCTGGAACCTGGCTAGCTTCACCGGGGAGCTGTTTTTT. This sequence joins TRBV5-1 and TRBJ2-2, with D possibly TRBD2 on 5 matching bases. V was cut by 3 bases and J by 4 bases, with 16 bases left in between. The CDR3 is 16 residues long. Germline loops: CDR1 SGHRS, CDR2 YFSETQ. The entire variable domain, with the rest obtained from reference TRBV5-1 and TRBJ2-2, is as follows: KAGVTQTPRYLIKTRGQQVTLSCSPISGHRSVSWYQQTPGQGLQFLFEYFSETQRNKGNFPGRFSGRQFSNSRSEMNVSTLELGDSALYLCASSWNLASFTGELFFGEGSRLTVL.

The rearrangement uses TRBV7-8 and TRBJ2-2, with 11 nucleotides matching TRBD1. Germline V gives CDR1 SGHVS, CDR2 FQNEAQ. This CDR3 spans 15 amino acids. V lost 6 bases to trimming and J lost 4 bases; unmatched junction nucleotides: 4. The CDR3 region has the DNA TGTGCCAGCAGATCCGGGACAGGGGGCACCGGGGAGCTGTTTTTT. Translating gives CASRSGTGGTGELFF.

This chain connects TRBV3-1 (or the pseudogene TRBV3-2) to TRBJ1-3; possible D gene TRBD1, 5 bases. The length of the CDR3 is 17 residues. The V gene lost 0 bases and the J gene lost 0 bases, with 12 bases spanning the gap. The germline V gene encodes CDR1 LGHDT and CDR2 YNNKEL (reference sequence). DNA of the CDR3: TGTGCCAGCAGCCAAGATATAAGCAGGGACTCTGGAAACACCATATATTTT. It codes for CASSQDISRDSGNTIYF.

The chain is built from TRBV3-1 (or the pseudogene TRBV3-2) and TRBJ2-1; D uncertain. Germline values: CDR1 LGHDT, CDR2 YNNKEL (reference sequence). Trimming shortened V by 9 bases and J by 5 bases, and 14 bases separated the two germline ends. CDR3 length: 13 residues. CDR3 nucleotide sequence: TGTGCCAGTTCCCTGTCCGGCCACAATGAGCAGTTCTTC. It translates to CASSLSGHNEQFF.

V gene TRBV30 combines with J gene TRBJ1-1, with D possibly matching TRBD1 (6 bases). CDR1 is GTSNPN, CDR2 SVGIG, per germline (reference sequence). There are 11 residues in the CDR3. V was trimmed by 5 bases and J by 4 bases, leaving 8 bases between them. The CDR3 nucleotides read TGTGCCTGGGAAGGGGGCACTGAAGCTTTCTTT. It translates to CAWEGGTEAFF.

The V and J genes are TRBV19 and TRBJ2-4; D unresolved. Germline V gene lookup returns CDR1 LNHDA and CDR2 SQIVND (reference sequence). Trimming took off 1 base at V and 0 bases at J, with 13 bases between the two ends. The CDR3 has 17 amino acids. The CDR3 loop is CASSIGGDGIAKNIQYF. The CDR3 region has the DNA TGTGCCAGTAGTATAGGAGGAGACGGTATAGCCAAAAACATTCAGTACTTC.

V is TRBV30 and J is TRBJ1-1, with unresolved D. Trimming cost V 4 bases and J 1 base, with 10 bases left between them. This CDR3 is built from 13 residues. Germline loops: CDR1 GTSNPN, CDR2 SVGIG (reference sequence). Here the CDR3 reads CAWTTGSNTEAFF. DNA for the CDR3: TGTGCCTGGACCACCGGGTCGAACACTGAAGCTTTCTTT.

The table lists this clone with a count of one. The chain employs TRBV29-1 and TRBJ1-2, with D maybe TRBD1 (5 bases). The CDR3 is 12 amino acids. Trimming removed 4 bases from V and 4 bases from J, with 10 bases in between. CDR1 is SQVTM, CDR2 ANQGSEA, per germline. The CDR3 reads CSVASGGYGYTF. The CDR3, as DNA: TGCAGCGTTGCGTCCGGGGGCTATGGCTACACCTTC.

This clone has a handful of counts. CDR3 sequence reads: CASSLREGGETQYF. CDR3 DNA sequence: TGTGCCAGCAGCTTACGGGAGGGAGGAGAGACCCAGTACTTC. This chain connects TRBV7-9 to TRBJ2-5; 8 positions agree with TRBD2. V dropped 2 bases and J dropped 4; count of bases not matched to a gene: 3. The CDR3 totals 14 residues. Germline CDR1 SEHNR, CDR2 FQNEAQ (reference sequence).

The genes are TRBV9 and TRBJ2-4, with D perhaps matching TRBD1 (6 bases). This CDR3 region has 15 residues. Trimming stripped 2 bases from V and 8 bases from J, with 17 bases between. Germline CDR1 and CDR2: SGDLS and YYNGEE. The CDR3 loop is CASSVLGTPRHIQYF. As DNA, the CDR3 is TGTGCCAGCAGCGTCCTTGGGACACCGAGACACATTCAGTACTTC.

This chain's CDR3 is CASSPGNSNQPQHF. CDR3 in DNA: TGTGCCAGCAGCCCGGGGAATAGCAATCAGCCCCAGCATTTT. The chain is built from TRBV7-9 and TRBJ1-5; D remains unclear. Trimming removed 5 bases from V and 0 bases from J, with 8 bases in between. Germline V CDR1 and CDR2: SEHNR, FQNEAQ (reference sequence). CDR3 length: 14 amino acids.